This T cell receptor beta chain was identified during a study of T cell responses to AZD1222 COVID-19 vaccine. The CDR3 is 16 amino acids. Trimming at V came to 1 base and at J to 3 bases, leaving 5 bases not matched to a gene. The V gene's germline CDR1 is LGHDT and CDR2 YNNKEL (reference sequence). Notes on the study in general: Spike-specific TCR breadth and depth grew following two AZD1222 doses. Clonal diversity may have been underestimated in mostly white British donors. Baseline testing showed seropositivity in only six AZD1222 recipients. Distributed over spike, vaccine-associated CD4 TCRs predominated at 160-218 and 743-854.

Only in-frame clones appear in the TCRdb table, and some are missing; sequencing was by immunoSEQ multiplex PCR. The sample contains approximately 74,000 clones, roughly 80% of which appear only once. Of note for this clone: Its antigen is not identified.

The genes are TRBV3-1 (or the pseudogene TRBV3-2) and TRBJ2-5, with TRBD1 matching over 10 bases. The starting material was peripheral blood, obtained 28 days after the second AZD1222 dose. This TCR was sampled from an adult who received the AZD1222 COVID-19 vaccine. DNA of the CDR3: TGTGCCAGCAGCCAAGGGTTAGGGACAGGGGAAGAGACCCAGTACTTC. Translation: CASSQGLGTGEETQYF.